The clone carrying this T cell receptor beta chain appeared a few times. Each patient's relapse followed autologous stem cell transplantation, and brentuximab vedotin exposure varied. Sequencing was performed with immunoSEQ multiplex PCR; in TCRdb, only in-frame clones are kept and a portion is missing. Here the sample spans tens of thousands of clones, around 70% being singletons. These data come from a study of PD-1 blockade in classical Hodgkin lymphoma. The germline CDR1 and CDR2 sequences are KGHSH and LQKENI. Deletions cut 2 bases from V and 3 bases from J, with 7 bases between. The CDR3 runs 14 residues.

The chain joins TRBV18 to TRBJ2-2; D remains ambiguous. The material sequenced was peripheral blood mononuclear cells (PBMCs), taken before the second cycle of nivolumab. The origin of this receptor is a human donor with classical Hodgkin lymphoma. In nucleotides, the CDR3 is TGTGCCAGCTCACCAGGGCTAGACACCGGGGAGCTGTTTTTT. Its protein product is CASSPGLDTGELFF.